This T cell receptor (beta chain) was obtained from a study of blood T cell repertoires in COVID-19. For the study at large: The United States, Italy and Spain provided the acute and convalescent COVID-19 samples.

As originally analysed: Estimated nucleated cell counts came from reference gene primer amplification. TCRdb keeps only in-frame clones here, not all; method: immunoSEQ multiplex PCR. V and J calls and clone size are as listed in that table; D and trimming were resolved from the DNA. Of 160,000 or so clones listed, 81% were seen once; the top ten hold roughly 9.6%. Specimen: peripheral blood. This TCR came from a man in his sixties with active or convalescent COVID-19.

CDR3 in amino acids: CASRSTDRFEYEQYF. The CDR3 coding sequence is TGTGCCAGCAGATCGACCGACAGATTCGAGTACGAGCAGTACTTC. This rearrangement joins TRBV6-6 to TRBJ2-7; weak D call: TRBD1 (5 bases). Deletions cut 6 bases from V and 4 bases from J, with 19 bases between. This CDR3 is 15 amino acids long. Germline V lookup: CDR1 MNHNY, CDR2 SVGAGI (reference sequence).